The 32 T cell receptor beta chains given below trace back to one sample, sequenced in a study of blood T cell repertoires in COVID-19. Assay used: immunoSEQ multiplex PCR; TCRdb lists only in-frame clones, some missing. The sample lists about 220,000 clones; 82% were seen once. Sequenced input: PBMCs or T cells enriched from blood (not recorded which). The receptors stem from a woman aged 55-75 years who had recovered from COVID-19.

V gene TRBV14 combines with J gene TRBJ1-1; 7 bases are shared with TRBD1. V lost 3 bases to trimming and J lost 0 bases; unmatched junction nucleotides: 1. This CDR3 contains 14 residues. Germline values: CDR1 SGHDN, CDR2 FVKESK. The CDR3 sequence: CASSQTGMNTEAFF. In DNA form, the CDR3 reads TGTGCCAGCAGCCAGACAGGGATGAACACTGAAGCTTTCTTT.

This clone was recorded a few times. The chain couples TRBV19 to TRBJ1-1, with D possibly TRBD1 on 5 matching bases. Germline V gives CDR1 LNHDA, CDR2 SQIVND (reference sequence). The CDR3 runs to 13 residues. V lost 5 bases and J lost 7, with 14 bases in between. The CDR3 DNA follows: TGTGCCAGTAGTTCGACAGTCTTTTTTGAAGCTTTCTTT. Translating gives CASSSTVFFEAFF.

The chain employs TRBV29-1 and TRBJ2-3, with TRBD2 identical over 13 bases. The CDR3 loop spans 15 amino acids. Trimming removed 7 bases from V and 2 bases from J; junction bases left unmatched: 6. In germline, CDR1 is SQVTM, CDR2 ANQGSEA. CDR3 coding DNA: TGCAGCGGGGAGGGACTAGCGGGGCTCACAGATACGCAGTATTTT. This gives the protein CSGEGLAGLTDTQYF.

The rearrangement uses TRBV5-1 and TRBJ2-5, with D possibly matching TRBD1 (6 bases). The CDR3 contains 15 residues. Germline V gives CDR1 SGHRS, CDR2 YFSETQ. V was trimmed by 6 bases and J by 0 bases, leaving 15 bases between them. The DNA for the CDR3 is TGCGCCAGCACTCTAAATACAGGGAACCAAGAGACCCAGTACTTC. Amino acids: CASTLNTGNQETQYF.

This chain uses TRBV5-1 with TRBJ1-2; 8 bases agree with TRBD1. The CDR3 sequence is 14 residues long. Germline CDR1 reads SGHRS; CDR2 reads YFSETQ. J was trimmed by 6 bases and V by 4 bases; bases with no gene match: 8. Written as DNA, the CDR3 is TGCGCCAGCAGCCCCGGACAGGGTGGAGATGGCTACACCTTC. Protein sequence: CASSPGQGGDGYTF.

V usage is TRBV9 and J usage is TRBJ2-7, with D possibly matching TRBD2 (5 bases). The CDR3 is 14 amino acids. Germline V gives CDR1 SGDLS, CDR2 YYNGEE. V was trimmed by 4 bases and J by 2 bases, leaving 13 bases between them. CDR3 loop: CASSHSGAPYEQYF. The CDR3 DNA follows: TGTGCCAGCAGCCACAGCGGTGCCCCCTACGAGCAGTACTTC. The full variable domain, in which reference TRBV9 and TRBJ2-7 provide the parts outside the CDR3, is DSGVTQTPKHLITATGQRVTLRCSPRSGDLSVYWYQQSLDQGLQFLIQYYNGEERAKGNILERFSAQQFPDLHSELNLSSLELGDSALYFCASSHSGAPYEQYFGPGTRLTVT.

J is TRBJ2-7 and V is TRBV19; TRBD2 might be the D (5 bases). The CDR3 extends over 14 amino acids. Trimming removed 3 bases from V and 3 bases from J, with 12 bases in between. From germline, CDR1 is LNHDA and CDR2 SQIVND (reference sequence). This CDR3 reads CASSIQVGSYEQYF. The CDR3 DNA sequence: TGTGCCAGTAGTATCCAGGTGGGGAGCTACGAGCAGTACTTC. The entire variable domain, with the rest obtained from reference TRBV19 and TRBJ2-7, is as follows: DGGITQSPKYLFRKEGQNVTLSCEQNLNHDAMYWYRQDPGQGLRLIYYSQIVNDFQKGDIAEGYSVSREKKESFPLTVTSAQKNPTAFYLCASSIQVGSYEQYFGPGTRLTVT.

This chain uses TRBV25-1 with TRBJ1-2; D possibly corresponds to TRBD1 (5 bases). The CDR3 has 13 amino acids. V lost 2 bases and J 4 bases, leaving 8 bases between the germline ends. CDR1 is MGHDK and CDR2 is SYGVNS in the germline V gene. The chain's CDR3 is CASSETGIYGYTF. The CDR3 region has the DNA TGTGCCAGCAGTGAAACAGGAATCTATGGCTACACCTTC.

The rearrangement joins TRBV15 to TRBJ1-2; D is undetermined. The CDR3 is made up of 15 amino acids. Trimming removed 4 bases from V and 0 bases from J, with 12 bases in between. The V gene's germline CDR1 is LNHNV and CDR2 YYDKDF (reference sequence). In DNA form, the CDR3 reads TGTGCCACCAGCACGACATGGGGAGCTAACTATGGCTACACCTTC. Translated, it gives CATSTTWGANYGYTF. The full variable domain, its missing parts supplied by reference TRBV15 and TRBJ1-2, is DAMVIQNPRYQVTQFGKPVTLSCSQTLNHNVMYWYQQKSSQAPKLLFHYYDKDFNNEADTPDNFQSRRPNTSFCFLDIRSPGLGDTAMYLCATSTTWGANYGYTFGSGTRLTVV.

The chain joins TRBV7-2 to TRBJ1-3; maybe TRBD1 (5 bases). The CDR3 is 15 amino acids. With 0 bases removed from V and 8 bases from J, the gap between germline ends came to 14 bases. CDR1 is SGHTA and CDR2 is FQGNSA in the germline V gene. The DNA of the CDR3 is TGTGCCAGCAGCTTAGCGAACAGGAACGGAGACACCATATATTTT. Residues: CASSLANRNGDTIYF.

The chain has TRBV6-5 and TRBJ1-1, with TRBD1 matching over 7 bases. The germline CDR1 and CDR2 sequences are MNHEY and SVGAGI. The CDR3 covers 14 residues. The J segment lost 5 bases and the V segment lost 5 bases, leaving 8 bases of the junction unmatched. This CDR3 reads CASSKGQSGTEAFF. The CDR3 region has the DNA TGTGCCAGCAGTAAGGGACAGTCGGGAACTGAAGCTTTCTTT.

As for this clone: This sample includes further DNA sequences coding for the same CDR3. The chain uses TRBV19 and TRBJ1-4; D is unclear. CDR3 length equals 14 residues. V lost 4 bases and J 3 bases, leaving 9 bases between the germline ends. Germline loops: CDR1 LNHDA, CDR2 SQIVND (reference sequence). CDR3 residues: CASSTPGANEKLFF. The CDR3 coding sequence is TGTGCCAGTAGTACCCCGGGAGCTAATGAAAAACTGTTTTTT. Together with reference TRBV19 and TRBJ1-4, the CDR3 gives the full variable domain: DGGITQSPKYLFRKEGQNVTLSCEQNLNHDAMYWYRQDPGQGLRLIYYSQIVNDFQKGDIAEGYSVSREKKESFPLTVTSAQKNPTAFYLCASSTPGANEKLFFGSGTQLSVL.

The chain employs TRBV6-5 and TRBJ1-2; D gene uncertain. CDR3 size: 14 residues. CDR1 and CDR2 (germline): MNHEY, SVGAGI. With 5 bases removed from V and 0 bases from J, the gap between germline ends came to 10 bases. The CDR3 nucleotides are TGTGCCAGCAGTCGAGGACTATCTAACTATGGCTACACCTTC. Translation gives CASSRGLSNYGYTF.

V is TRBV11-1 and J is TRBJ1-1, with a tentative D call TRBD1 (5 bases). Trimming took off 0 bases at V and 3 bases at J, with 11 bases between the two ends. The germline V gene has CDR1 SGHAT and CDR2 FQDESV (reference sequence). This CDR3 contains 15 residues. The CDR3 here is CASSLAQGRDTEAFF. CDR3 sequence (DNA): TGTGCCAGCAGCTTAGCCCAGGGTCGCGACACTGAAGCTTTCTTT. The full variable domain, its missing parts supplied by reference TRBV11-1 and TRBJ1-1, is EAEVAQSPRYKITEKSQAVAFWCDPISGHATLYWYRQILGQGPELLVQFQDESVVDDSQLPKDRFSAERLKGVDSTLKIQPAELGDSAMYLCASSLAQGRDTEAFFGQGTRLTVV.

This sequence joins TRBV5-4 and TRBJ1-2, with D possibly being TRBD1 (6 bases). Germline CDR1 is SGHNT and CDR2 is YYREEE (reference sequence). V lost 1 base and J 7 bases, leaving 14 bases between the germline ends. This CDR3 is built from 14 residues. The CDR3: CASSLPLPQGGYTF. In DNA form, the CDR3 reads TGTGCCAGCAGCTTGCCTCTCCCACAGGGTGGCTACACCTTC.

As DNA, the CDR3 is TGTGCCAGCAGCCAAGATTTAAGGGGGGGCCATGGCTACACCTTC. Protein sequence: CASSQDLRGGHGYTF. The chain couples TRBV3-1 (or the pseudogene TRBV3-2) to TRBJ1-2, with a tentative D call TRBD1 (6 bases). The germline V gene encodes CDR1 LGHDT and CDR2 YNNKEL (reference sequence). The ends were cut back, 0 bases at V and 6 bases at J, with 14 bases in the middle. The CDR3 spans 15 residues.

The table lists this clone with many counts. V is TRBV15 and J is TRBJ1-3; the D is unclear. With 1 base removed from V and 0 bases from J, the gap between germline ends came to 7 bases. The CDR3 totals 15 residues. In germline, CDR1 is LNHNV, CDR2 YYDKDF (reference sequence). Written as DNA, the CDR3 is TGTGCCACCAGCAGAGCCTGGAGCTCTGGAAACACCATATATTTT. This sequence encodes CATSRAWSSGNTIYF.

This chain's CDR3 is CASSENKETQYF. DNA of the CDR3: TGCGCCAGCAGTGAGAACAAAGAGACCCAGTACTTC. V is TRBV10-2 and J is TRBJ2-5, with D unclear. The CDR3 spans 12 residues. Between the trimmed V and J ends, which lost 2 bases and 3 bases, there was a span of 4 bases. The germline V gene encodes CDR1 WSHSY and CDR2 SAAADI.

The chain uses TRBV4-2 and TRBJ1-6; 7 bases agree with TRBD1. In germline, CDR1 is LGHNA, CDR2 YNFKEQ. CDR3 length: 14 amino acids. V lost 5 bases to trimming and J lost 6 bases; unmatched junction nucleotides: 4. CDR3 sequence reads: CASSAGQSNSPLHF. Here the CDR3 DNA reads TGTGCCAGCAGCGCGGGACAGAGTAATTCACCCCTCCACTTT.

This clone has only a few counts. The CDR3 loop is CASSVDRNTEAFF. Here the CDR3 DNA reads TGTGCCAGCAGCGTAGACAGGAACACTGAAGCTTTCTTT. The V call is TRBV9, the J call TRBJ1-1; no firm D call. This CDR3 has 13 amino acids. V was clipped by 0 bases and J by 1 base, with 4 bases between them. Germline-derived CDR1 and CDR2 are SGDLS and YYNGEE.

The rearrangement uses TRBV3-1 (or the pseudogene TRBV3-2) and TRBJ1-3, with D uncertain. Germline lookup yields CDR1 LGHDT and CDR2 YNNKEL (reference sequence). The V gene lost 0 bases and the J gene lost 0 bases, with 6 bases spanning the gap. This CDR3 spans 15 amino acids. The CDR3 reads CASSQDLSSGNTIYF. In nucleotides, the CDR3 is TGTGCCAGCAGCCAAGATCTCAGCTCTGGAAACACCATATATTTT.

The rearrangement uses TRBV5-1 and TRBJ1-1; TRBD1 aligns across 8 bases. Per germline, CDR1 SGHRS and CDR2 YFSETQ. The CDR3 runs to 17 residues. With 5 bases clipped from V and 1 base from J, the junction kept 13 bases outside the gene matches. The CDR3 loop is CASSYFLTGTGNTEAFF. As DNA, the CDR3 is TGCGCCAGCAGTTATTTTTTAACCGGGACAGGGAACACTGAAGCTTTCTTT.

V is TRBV7-2 and J is TRBJ2-1; TRBD2 is a possible D gene (6 bases). Trimming removed 1 base from V and 5 bases from J, with 12 bases in between. Looked up from germline, CDR1 is SGHTA and CDR2 is FQGNSA. The CDR3 sequence is 15 residues long. CDR3 loop: CASSLDGTQNNEQFF. CDR3 bases: TGTGCCAGCAGCTTAGACGGGACTCAGAACAATGAGCAGTTCTTC.

The rearrangement links TRBV9 to TRBJ2-7; D unclear. Looked up from germline, CDR1 is SGDLS and CDR2 is YYNGEE. V lost 4 bases, J lost 2 bases, and 16 bases lay in between. The CDR3 is 15 residues long. The CDR3 sequence is CASSSSAVFTYEQYF. DNA for the CDR3: TGTGCCAGCAGCTCCAGCGCGGTTTTTACCTACGAGCAGTACTTC.

V is TRBV4-1 and J is TRBJ2-2; TRBD2 matches 8 bases. The CDR3 totals 16 residues. V lost 0 bases, J lost 3 bases, and 3 bases stayed unmatched. Germline V gene lookup returns CDR1 MGHRA and CDR2 YSYEKL. The CDR3 sequence: CASSQEASGYTGELFF. The CDR3 bases are TGCGCCAGCAGCCAAGAGGCTAGCGGGTACACCGGGGAGCTGTTTTTT.

The chain uses TRBV19 and TRBJ2-6; tentative D call: TRBD1 (6 bases). CDR1 is LNHDA, CDR2 SQIVND, per germline (reference sequence). This CDR3 comprises 15 residues. Trimming cost V 3 bases and J 2 bases, with 8 bases left between them. The CDR3 spells CASSINRAGANVLTF. The CDR3 DNA reads as TGTGCCAGTAGTATCAACAGGGCTGGGGCCAACGTCCTGACTTTC.

V and J are TRBV9 and TRBJ2-1, with TRBD2 matching over 7 bases. The trim removed 2 bases at V and 2 bases at J, leaving 4 bases unmatched. Germline loops: CDR1 SGDLS, CDR2 YYNGEE. The length of the CDR3 is 15 residues. Written as DNA, the CDR3 is TGTGCCAGCAGCGTTCGGGGGGTACCCTACAATGAGCAGTTCTTC. Translating gives CASSVRGVPYNEQFF.

CDR3 bases: TGTGCCAGCAGTACAGGGGCCCCGAACACTGAAGCTTTCTTT. Translating it yields CASSTGAPNTEAFF. The V gene is TRBV6-5, the J gene TRBJ1-1; 7 positions agree with TRBD1. The CDR3 totals 14 residues. Germline V gives CDR1 MNHEY, CDR2 SVGAGI. J gave up 1 base and V 5 bases, and 4 bases lay outside the gene matches.

The genes are TRBV10-1 and TRBJ2-5, with 11 positions matching TRBD1. CDR3 length: 16 amino acids. Trimming took 2 bases from V and 5 from J; bases not matched to a gene: 7. CDR1 WNHNN and CDR2 SYGVQD come from the germline V gene (reference sequence). DNA of the CDR3: TGCGCCAGCAGTGAGCCTTGGACAGGGGGCAATGAGACCCAGTACTTC. It is translated as CASSEPWTGGNETQYF.

This rearrangement joins TRBV30 to TRBJ1-6; TRBD1 might be the D (5 bases). This CDR3 region has 14 residues. The V gene's germline CDR1 is GTSNPN and CDR2 SVGIG (reference sequence). Deletions cut 0 bases from V and 9 bases from J, with 12 bases between. The CDR3 spells CAWSVGGILSPLHF. DNA of the CDR3: TGTGCCTGGAGTGTCGGGGGAATTCTTTCACCCCTCCACTTT.

The chain is built from TRBV11-3 and TRBJ1-1; D not certain. This CDR3 comprises 13 residues. V was shortened by 1 base and J by 8 bases, with 11 bases between the two germline ends. CDR1 is SGHNT, CDR2 YENEEA, per germline. The CDR3: CASSLGISGEAFF. The CDR3, as DNA: TGTGCCAGCAGCTTAGGGATTAGCGGGGAAGCTTTCTTT.

V usage is TRBV9 and J usage is TRBJ1-1; 9 bases are a match to TRBD1. This CDR3 is built from 13 residues. V dropped 2 bases and J dropped 5; count of bases not matched to a gene: 1. Germline V gene lookup returns CDR1 SGDLS and CDR2 YYNGEE. CDR3 sequence: CASSVTGGTEAFF. The DNA of the CDR3 is TGTGCCAGCAGCGTGACAGGGGGAACTGAAGCTTTCTTT.